Listed below are T cell receptor beta chains from one sample, sequenced in a study of blood T cells in healthy people across ages. Each CDR3 protein is one row after TCRdb ran MiXCR on the 5' RACE reads. The sample records more than 1.4 million distinct CDR3 sequences, around two fifths being singletons. What was sequenced was blood. The receptors were gathered from a woman under 30 in good health. CDR3s include the opening cysteine and the closing phenylalanine or tryptophan. Fields, in order: V gene, J gene, clone size, D gene, CDR3 protein, CDR3 DNA. A D gene is named only where the DNA matches it firmly. Size tells how often a clone was seen (once, few, many) or the class of an expanded clone, and some rows leave it out.

V gene: TRBV3-1; J gene: TRBJ2-7; clone size: -; D gene: -; CDR3 protein: CASWGPYEQYF; CDR3 DNA: TGTGCCAGTTGGGGCCCCTACGAGCAGTACTTC
V gene: TRBV11-2; J gene: TRBJ2-1; clone size: -; D gene: -; CDR3 protein: CASSPVGGGTYNEQFF; CDR3 DNA: TGTGCCAGCAGCCCGGTCGGGGGTGGGACTTACAATGAGCAGTTCTTC
V gene: TRBV4-2; J gene: TRBJ2-7; clone size: -; D gene: -; CDR3 protein: CASSQDGDGEEQYF; CDR3 DNA: TGTGCCAGCAGCCAAGATGGGGACGGAGAAGAGCAGTACTTC
V gene: TRBV4-1; J gene: TRBJ2-5; clone size: few; D gene: -; CDR3 protein: CASSQVWGFQETQYF; CDR3 DNA: TGCGCCAGCAGCCAAGTTTGGGGATTCCAAGAGACCCAGTACTTC
V gene: TRBV5-1; J gene: TRBJ1-5; clone size: many; D gene: -; CDR3 protein: CASSLNSGGNQPQHF; CDR3 DNA: TGCGCCAGCAGCTTAAACAGTGGAGGGAATCAGCCCCAGCATTTT
V gene: TRBV20-1; J gene: TRBJ2-1; clone size: -; D gene: -; CDR3 protein: CSARDPERADYNEQFF; CDR3 DNA: TGCAGTGCTAGAGATCCGGAGCGGGCCGACTACAATGAGCAGTTCTTC
V gene: TRBV4-2; J gene: TRBJ1-5; clone size: few; D gene: TRBD1; CDR3 protein: CASSQDTGGYSNQPQHF; CDR3 DNA: TGTGCCAGCAGCCAAGACACAGGGGGATATAGCAATCAGCCCCAGCATTTT
V gene: TRBV29-1; J gene: TRBJ1-5; clone size: few; D gene: -; CDR3 protein: CSVARQPNQPQHF; CDR3 DNA: TGCAGCGTCGCCCGACAGCCTAATCAGCCCCAGCATTTT
V gene: TRBV5-1; J gene: TRBJ1-1; clone size: -; D gene: -; CDR3 protein: CASSLFSNTEAFF; CDR3 DNA: TGCGCCAGCAGCTTGTTTTCGAACACTGAAGCTTTCTTT
V gene: TRBV27; J gene: TRBJ2-1; clone size: -; D gene: TRBD2; CDR3 protein: CASSPAGGSHEQFF; CDR3 DNA: TGTGCCAGCAGTCCAGCGGGGGGGTCACATGAGCAGTTCTTC
V gene: TRBV9; J gene: TRBJ1-2; clone size: few; D gene: TRBD1; CDR3 protein: CASSDPGQGAGDYGYTF; CDR3 DNA: TGTGCCAGCAGCGACCCGGGACAGGGGGCCGGGGACTATGGCTACACCTTC
V gene: TRBV6-4; J gene: TRBJ1-2; clone size: -; D gene: -; CDR3 protein: CASSDSGGLGVYGYTF; CDR3 DNA: TGTGCCAGCAGTGACTCGGGGGGGCTCGGGGTCTATGGCTACACCTTC
V gene: TRBV2; J gene: TRBJ1-1; clone size: few; D gene: TRBD1; CDR3 protein: CASSKTGGYLGTEAFF; CDR3 DNA: TGTGCCAGCAGTAAGACAGGGGGCTACCTGGGTACTGAAGCTTTCTTT
V gene: TRBV7-9; J gene: TRBJ2-5; clone size: -; D gene: -; CDR3 protein: CASIHKGEETQYF; CDR3 DNA: TGTGCCAGCATTCACAAAGGGGAAGAGACCCAGTACTTC
V gene: TRBV5-1; J gene: TRBJ2-5; clone size: few; D gene: TRBD2; CDR3 protein: CASSILAGHKRETQYF; CDR3 DNA: TGCGCCAGCAGCATTCTAGCGGGACACAAGCGAGAGACCCAGTACTTC
V gene: TRBV24-1; J gene: TRBJ1-2; clone size: -; D gene: -; CDR3 protein: CATSDDGQSPYGYTF; CDR3 DNA: TGTGCCACCAGTGACGACGGACAGTCCCCCTATGGCTACACCTTC
V gene: TRBV9; J gene: TRBJ2-1; clone size: -; D gene: -; CDR3 protein: CASSVAPGELYNEQFF; CDR3 DNA: TGTGCCAGCAGCGTAGCTCCTGGGGAGCTCTACAATGAGCAGTTCTTC
V gene: TRBV9; J gene: TRBJ2-1; clone size: -; D gene: -; CDR3 protein: CASSVGGNPLDEQFF; CDR3 DNA: TGTGCCAGCAGCGTAGGCGGCAACCCCCTCGATGAGCAGTTCTTC
V gene: TRBV3-1; J gene: TRBJ2-5; clone size: few; D gene: -; CDR3 protein: CASSQEGDLETQYF; CDR3 DNA: TGTGCCAGCAGCCAAGAGGGGGACCTGGAGACCCAGTACTTC
V gene: TRBV5-1; J gene: TRBJ2-7; clone size: few; D gene: TRBD1; CDR3 protein: CASSYEGQYEQYF; CDR3 DNA: TGCGCCAGCAGCTATGAGGGACAGTACGAGCAGTACTTC
V gene: TRBV20-1; J gene: TRBJ1-4; clone size: few; D gene: TRBD1; CDR3 protein: CSARDPTGGTEKLFF; CDR3 DNA: TGCAGTGCTAGAGATCCCACAGGGGGGACGGAAAAACTGTTTTTT
V gene: TRBV5-1; J gene: TRBJ2-7; clone size: -; D gene: TRBD2; CDR3 protein: CASSLELRERGYNEQYF; CDR3 DNA: TGCGCCAGCAGCTTAGAATTGCGGGAGAGAGGCTACAATGAGCAGTACTTC
V gene: TRBV12-3/TRBV12-4; J gene: TRBJ2-3; clone size: -; D gene: TRBD2; CDR3 protein: CASRTSGPTGYF; CDR3 DNA: TGTGCCAGCAGGACTAGCGGGCCCACGGGGTATTTT
V gene: TRBV13; J gene: TRBJ2-3; clone size: few; D gene: -; CDR3 protein: CASSLSWVRLPTPASTDTQYF; CDR3 DNA: TGTGCCAGCAGCTTATCCTGGGTCAGGCTTCCTACACCCGCTAGCACAGATACGCAGTATTTT
V gene: TRBV7-2; J gene: TRBJ2-5; clone size: -; D gene: -; CDR3 protein: CASSPEGASGEQYF; CDR3 DNA: TGTGCCAGCAGCCCGGAAGGGGCTTCGGGGGAGCAGTACTTC
V gene: TRBV27; J gene: TRBJ2-1; clone size: -; D gene: -; CDR3 protein: CASSPKKLTGRTSYNEQFF; CDR3 DNA: TGTGCCAGCAGTCCAAAGAAACTTACAGGGAGGACTTCCTACAATGAGCAGTTCTTC
V gene: TRBV9; J gene: TRBJ2-2; clone size: -; D gene: TRBD1; CDR3 protein: CASSVVQGSNTGELFF; CDR3 DNA: TGTGCCAGCAGCGTGGTACAGGGGTCAAACACCGGGGAGCTGTTTTTT
V gene: TRBV10-3; J gene: TRBJ2-7; clone size: -; D gene: -; CDR3 protein: CANARGDSSYEQYF; CDR3 DNA: TGTGCCAACGCTAGGGGGGACAGCTCCTACGAGCAGTACTTC
V gene: TRBV25-1; J gene: TRBJ2-1; clone size: -; D gene: -; CDR3 protein: CANSAGYNEQFF; CDR3 DNA: TGTGCCAACAGTGCCGGGTACAATGAGCAGTTCTTC
V gene: TRBV20-1; J gene: TRBJ1-1; clone size: -; D gene: -; CDR3 protein: CSARTGSSCTEAFF; CDR3 DNA: TGCAGTGCTAGAACAGGGAGTTCTTGCACTGAAGCTTTCTTT
V gene: TRBV7-6; J gene: TRBJ1-2; clone size: many; D gene: -; CDR3 protein: CASSLDQGFGYGYTF; CDR3 DNA: TGTGCCAGCAGCTTAGACCAGGGATTCGGCTATGGCTACACCTTC
V gene: TRBV7-6; J gene: TRBJ2-1; clone size: -; D gene: -; CDR3 protein: CASSLTGGLAYNEQFF; CDR3 DNA: TGTGCCAGCAGCTTAACGGGCGGTCTCGCCTACAATGAGCAGTTCTTC
V gene: TRBV9; J gene: TRBJ1-4; clone size: -; D gene: TRBD1; CDR3 protein: CASSETGAIEKLFF; CDR3 DNA: TGTGCCAGCAGCGAGACAGGGGCAATCGAAAAACTGTTTTTT
V gene: TRBV7-9; J gene: TRBJ2-7; clone size: -; D gene: TRBD2; CDR3 protein: CASSPDSGIAGSSYNEQYF; CDR3 DNA: TGTGCCAGCAGCCCGGACTCGGGGATAGCGGGGAGCTCCTACAATGAGCAGTACTTC
V gene: TRBV4-2; J gene: TRBJ2-5; clone size: few; D gene: -; CDR3 protein: CASSPSDYTYNEQYF; CDR3 DNA: TGTGCCAGCAGCCCGTCGGACTATACGTACAATGAGCAGTACTTC
V gene: TRBV6-2/TRBV6-3; J gene: TRBJ2-1; clone size: -; D gene: TRBD2; CDR3 protein: CASSPGLAGFSYNEQFF; CDR3 DNA: TGTGCCAGCAGTCCGGGACTAGCGGGCTTCTCCTACAATGAGCAGTTCTTC
V gene: TRBV7-3; J gene: TRBJ1-2; clone size: -; D gene: -; CDR3 protein: CASSAKSGTGGGYTF; CDR3 DNA: TGTGCCAGCAGCGCAAAGTCCGGGACGGGTGGGGGCTACACCTTC
V gene: TRBV5-1; J gene: TRBJ2-7; clone size: -; D gene: -; CDR3 protein: CASSEGNSYEQYF; CDR3 DNA: TGCGCCAGCAGCGAAGGCAACTCCTACGAGCAGTACTTC
V gene: TRBV7-8; J gene: TRBJ2-5; clone size: -; D gene: TRBD2; CDR3 protein: CASSSGLAGARETQYF; CDR3 DNA: TGTGCCAGCAGCTCCGGACTAGCGGGAGCCAGAGAGACCCAGTACTTC
V gene: TRBV20-1; J gene: TRBJ2-5; clone size: few; D gene: TRBD2; CDR3 protein: CSARDLGTSGGIFRETQYF; CDR3 DNA: TGCAGTGCTAGAGACTTGGGGACTAGCGGGGGGATCTTTCGAGAGACCCAGTACTTC